One sample yielded the 14 T cell receptor beta chains listed below, sequenced in a study of CD4 T cells in relation to SARS-CoV-2 and coronaviruses. Before the COVID-19 pandemic, during about 2011-2019, CD4+ T cells were taken from unexposed donors. Isolation of CD4+ T cells took place after roughly nine days in culture. This table comes from immunoSEQ multiplex PCR, and its TCRdb copy is limited to in-frame clones, with some not included. Of tens of thousands of clones in the sample, about 73% were seen once. These receptors' antigens are unknown. The sequenced sample consisted of CD4+ T cells from PBMCs, cultured in vitro. The receptors come from a human donor in good health.

The chain is built from TRBV7-3 and TRBJ1-1; D is possibly TRBD1 (5 bases). Germline V gene sequence: CDR1 SGHTA, CDR2 FQGTGA. The ends were cut back, 5 bases at V and 4 bases at J, with 14 bases in the middle. The CDR3 length is 14 residues. The CDR3 protein is CASSTGLSPTEAFF. CDR3 nucleotide sequence: TGTGCCAGCAGCACGGGACTGTCCCCCACTGAAGCTTTCTTT.

The chain links TRBV6-5 to TRBJ1-5; D is ambiguous. Between the trimmed V and J ends, which lost 6 bases and 3 bases, there was a span of 15 bases. The CDR3 totals 15 residues. Germline CDR1 MNHEY, CDR2 SVGAGI. The CDR3 sequence is CASSPGFTVNQPQHF. Here the CDR3 DNA reads TGTGCCAGCAGCCCCGGATTTACGGTCAATCAGCCCCAGCATTTT.

The rearrangement uses TRBV6-7 and TRBJ2-7, with no clear D. TRBV6-7 is an ORF for which the function is uncertain. With 5 bases removed from V and 0 bases from J, the gap between germline ends came to 14 bases. The CDR3 runs 15 residues. The CDR3 DNA is TGTGCCAGCAGTGAAGAAGGAAGGAGCTCCTACGAGCAGTACTTC. It is translated as CASSEEGRSSYEQYF.

The count of this clone is one. V is TRBV11-2 and J is TRBJ2-7; TRBD1 agrees at 9 bases. CDR1 SGHAT and CDR2 FQNNGV come from the germline V gene. The length of the CDR3 is 13 residues. Trimming took 5 bases from V and 5 from J; bases not matched to a gene: 4. This CDR3 reads CASSRTGDHEQYF. Written as DNA, the CDR3 is TGTGCCAGCAGCCGGACAGGGGACCACGAGCAGTACTTC.

The rearrangement links TRBV6-5 to TRBJ1-3, with D unresolved. Trimming stripped 5 bases from V and 0 bases from J, with 8 bases between. The CDR3 covers 14 residues. Per germline, CDR1 MNHEY and CDR2 SVGAGI. Written as DNA, the CDR3 is TGTGCCAGCAGTCTTACCTACTCTGGAAACACCATATATTTT. Protein sequence: CASSLTYSGNTIYF.

V usage is TRBV20-1 and J usage is TRBJ1-3; D gene ambiguous. V dropped 6 bases and J dropped 4 bases, with 7 bases sitting between them. Germline V gene lookup returns CDR1 DFQATT and CDR2 SNEGSKA (reference sequence). This CDR3 contains 11 residues. The CDR3 here is CSAQHGNTIYF. Here the CDR3 DNA reads TGCAGTGCCCAACACGGAAACACCATATATTTT.

This chain links TRBV7-2 with TRBJ2-5, with D possibly being TRBD1 or TRBD2 (5 bases each). The germline gives CDR1 SGHTA, CDR2 FQGNSA. V lost 0 bases to trimming and J lost 5 bases, with 16 bases between them. CDR3 length: 16 amino acids. Here the CDR3 reads CASSLAPGPFQETQYF. DNA for the CDR3: TGTGCCAGCAGCTTAGCTCCGGGACCTTTCCAGGAGACCCAGTACTTC.

This clone was seen only a few times. The rearrangement links TRBV19 to TRBJ2-1; the match to TRBD1 covers 7 bases. CDR3 length equals 15 residues. Trimming cost V 6 bases and J 8 bases; bases outside gene matches: 13. Germline lookup yields CDR1 LNHDA and CDR2 SQIVND (reference sequence). The CDR3 loop is CASSRDRRIGDEQFF. For the CDR3, the DNA is TGTGCCAGTAGCCGGGACAGACGCATTGGGGATGAGCAGTTCTTC.

The chain employs TRBV5-1 and TRBJ2-2; D gene uncertain. The CDR3 totals 15 residues. Trimming removed 1 base at V and 1 base at J, with 8 bases between. Looked up from germline, CDR1 is SGHRS and CDR2 is YFSETQ. The CDR3 protein is CASSLSPLNTGELFF. As DNA, the CDR3 is TGCGCCAGCAGCTTGAGTCCCCTGAACACCGGGGAGCTGTTTTTT.

This chain links TRBV3-1 (or the pseudogene TRBV3-2) with TRBJ2-7; D is undetermined. The CDR3 has 11 amino acids. The germline CDR1 and CDR2 sequences are LGHDT and YNNKEL (reference sequence). Between the trimmed V and J ends, which lost 8 bases and 2 bases, there was a span of 7 bases. CDR3 in DNA: TGTGCCAGCGGGCGAACCTACGAGCAGTACTTC. It yields the protein CASGRTYEQYF.

The genes are TRBV5-6 and TRBJ2-1, with 7 bases aligning to TRBD2. The CDR3 sequence is 18 residues long. With V trimmed by 2 bases and J by 4 bases, 15 bases remained unmatched. The V gene's germline CDR1 is SGHDT and CDR2 YYEEEE. The CDR3 loop is CASSFVRQLGGIYNEQFF. The CDR3, as DNA: TGTGCCAGCAGCTTTGTACGGCAGTTGGGGGGGATTTACAATGAGCAGTTCTTC.

This clone was recorded a few times. J is TRBJ2-7 and V is TRBV12-3 or TRBV12-4; tentative D call: TRBD2 (5 bases). The CDR3 spans 13 residues. Trimming took 5 bases from V and 1 from J, leaving 9 bases between them. The CDR3 DNA follows: TGTGCCAGCAGTCCGGACTGGTCCTACGAGCAGTACTTC. Amino acid sequence: CASSPDWSYEQYF.

The chain is built from TRBV10-3 and TRBJ1-2; no reliable D call. Trimming stripped 5 bases from V and 6 bases from J, with 7 bases between. The germline gives CDR1 ENHRY, CDR2 SYGVKD. The CDR3 sequence is 11 residues long. Here the CDR3 reads CAISSSDGYTF. The CDR3 DNA reads as TGTGCCATCAGTTCGAGCGATGGCTACACCTTC.

This clone has more than one count but fewer than ten. The rearrangement uses TRBV6-2 or TRBV6-3 and TRBJ2-7; no reliable D call. V lost 6 bases, J lost 3 bases, and 15 bases lay in between. CDR1 is MNHEY and CDR2 is SVGEGT in the germline V gene. The CDR3 is 14 amino acids. CDR3 nucleotides: TGTGCCAGCAGCCTCTTGGGTGCAAACTACGAGCAGTACTTC. Protein product: CASSLLGANYEQYF.